The clone carrying this T cell receptor beta chain came up a few times. Its target is not known. The data belong to a study of T cells after yellow fever vaccination. General observations from the study: In post-booster samples, most primary-vaccination clones reappeared (about 95% CD4, about 91% CD8).

CDR3 size: 12 residues. The germline gives CDR1 SGHRS, CDR2 YFSETQ. The ends were cut back, 5 bases at V and 11 bases at J, with 16 bases in the middle. TCR cDNA was made by 5'RACE template switching, adding a universal primer site and UMIs. A single record per CDR3 protein comes from TCRdb applying MiXCR to the 5' RACE reads. The sample lists 400,000 or so distinct CDR3 sequences, 11% seen once, with 15% to 20% in the top ten. The chain is built from TRBV5-1 and TRBJ1-1, with D possibly TRBD1 on 5 matching bases. The TCR comes from a man between 18 and 29 years old who received the YFV17D yellow fever vaccine. The source material was PBMCs, sampled on the day of the first yellow fever vaccination. CDR3 bases: TGCGCCAGCAGTTTTTCAGACAGCCCCGCTTTCTTT. This encodes CASSFSDSPAFF.